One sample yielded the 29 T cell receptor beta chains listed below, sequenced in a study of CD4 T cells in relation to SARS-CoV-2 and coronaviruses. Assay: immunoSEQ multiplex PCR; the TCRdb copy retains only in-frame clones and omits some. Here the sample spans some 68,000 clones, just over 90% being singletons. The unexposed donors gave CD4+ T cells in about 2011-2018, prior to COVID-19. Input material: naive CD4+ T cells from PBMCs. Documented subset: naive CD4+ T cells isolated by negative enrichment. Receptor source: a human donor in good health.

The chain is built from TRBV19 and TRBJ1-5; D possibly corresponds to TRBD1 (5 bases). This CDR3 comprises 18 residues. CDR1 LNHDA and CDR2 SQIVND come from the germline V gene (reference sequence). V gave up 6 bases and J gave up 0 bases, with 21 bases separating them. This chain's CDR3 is CASRPGTDFTYSNQPQHF. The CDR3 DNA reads TGTGCCAGTAGACCCGGGACGGACTTTACCTATAGCAATCAGCCCCAGCATTTT.

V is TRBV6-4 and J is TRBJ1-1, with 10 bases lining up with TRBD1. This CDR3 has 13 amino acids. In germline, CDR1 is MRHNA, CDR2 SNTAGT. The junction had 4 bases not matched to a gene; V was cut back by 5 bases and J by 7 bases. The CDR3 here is CASSSTGGSEAFF. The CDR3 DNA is TGTGCCAGCAGTTCGACAGGGGGCAGTGAAGCTTTCTTT.

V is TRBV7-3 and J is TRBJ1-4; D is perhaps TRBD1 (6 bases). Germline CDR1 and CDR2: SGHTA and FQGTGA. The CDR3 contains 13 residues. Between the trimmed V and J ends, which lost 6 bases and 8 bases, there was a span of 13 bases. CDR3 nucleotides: TGTGCCAGCAGTAGACAGGTCGGGGAAAAACTGTTTTTT. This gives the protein CASSRQVGEKLFF.

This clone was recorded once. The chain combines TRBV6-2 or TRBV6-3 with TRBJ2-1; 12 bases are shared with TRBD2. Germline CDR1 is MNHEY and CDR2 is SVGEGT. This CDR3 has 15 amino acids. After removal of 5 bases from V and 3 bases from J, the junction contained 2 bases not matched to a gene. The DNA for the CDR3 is TGTGCCAGCAGTCGGACTAGCGGGGACTACAATGAGCAGTTCTTC. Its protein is CASSRTSGDYNEQFF.

The DNA for the CDR3 is TGTGCCAGCAGTGAGGAGACAGGGAATGCTGGCTACACCTTC. It encodes CASSEETGNAGYTF. This chain links TRBV2 with TRBJ1-2, with TRBD1 matching over 7 bases. CDR3 length equals 14 residues. Germline lookup yields CDR1 SNHLY and CDR2 FYNNEI. With 3 bases clipped from V and 7 bases from J, the junction kept 8 bases outside the gene matches.

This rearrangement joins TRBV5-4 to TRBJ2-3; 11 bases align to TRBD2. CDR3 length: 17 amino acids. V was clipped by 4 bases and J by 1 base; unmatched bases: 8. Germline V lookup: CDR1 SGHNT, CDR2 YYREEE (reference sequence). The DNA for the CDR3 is TGTGCCAGCAGCCTTCCAATAGCGGGAGGGGGCACAGATACGCAGTATTTT. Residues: CASSLPIAGGGTDTQYF. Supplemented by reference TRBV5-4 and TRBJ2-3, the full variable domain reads ETGVTQSPTHLIKTRGQQVTLRCSSQSGHNTVSWYQQALGQGPQFIFQYYREEENGRGNFPPRFSGLQFPNYSSELNVNALELDDSALYLCASSLPIAGGGTDTQYFGPGTRLTVL.

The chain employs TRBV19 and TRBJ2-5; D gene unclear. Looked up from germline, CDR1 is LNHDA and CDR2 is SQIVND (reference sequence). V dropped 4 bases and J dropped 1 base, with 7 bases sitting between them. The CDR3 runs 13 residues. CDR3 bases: TGTGCCAGTAGTAGGGGTACCCAAGAGACCCAGTACTTC. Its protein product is CASSRGTQETQYF.

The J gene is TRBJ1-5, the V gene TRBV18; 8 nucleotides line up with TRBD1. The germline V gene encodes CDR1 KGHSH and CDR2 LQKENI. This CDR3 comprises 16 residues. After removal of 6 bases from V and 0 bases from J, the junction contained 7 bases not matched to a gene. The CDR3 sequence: CASSSGTGSSNQPQHF. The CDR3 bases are TGTGCCAGCTCGTCGGGGACAGGCTCTAGCAATCAGCCCCAGCATTTT. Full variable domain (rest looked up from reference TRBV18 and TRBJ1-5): NAGVMQNPRHLVRRRGQEARLRCSPMKGHSHVYWYRQLPEEGLKFMVYLQKENIIDESGMPKERFSAEFPKEGPSILRIQQVVRGDSAAYFCASSSGTGSSNQPQHFGDGTRLSIL.

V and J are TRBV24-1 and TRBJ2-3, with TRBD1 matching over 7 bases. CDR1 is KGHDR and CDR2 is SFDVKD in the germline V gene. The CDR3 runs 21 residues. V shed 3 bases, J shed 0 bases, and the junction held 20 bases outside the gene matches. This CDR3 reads CATSDPKGGRGFGWSTDTQYF. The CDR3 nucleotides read TGTGCCACCAGTGATCCTAAAGGTGGCAGGGGGTTTGGTTGGAGCACAGATACGCAGTATTTT.

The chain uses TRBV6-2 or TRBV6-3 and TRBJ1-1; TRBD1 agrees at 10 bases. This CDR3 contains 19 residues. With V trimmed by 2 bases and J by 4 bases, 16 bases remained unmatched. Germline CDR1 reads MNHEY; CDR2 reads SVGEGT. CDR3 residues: CASSYPTRDRGSGVTEAFF. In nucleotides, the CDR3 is TGTGCCAGCAGTTACCCCACTCGGGACAGGGGCAGTGGTGTCACTGAAGCTTTCTTT.

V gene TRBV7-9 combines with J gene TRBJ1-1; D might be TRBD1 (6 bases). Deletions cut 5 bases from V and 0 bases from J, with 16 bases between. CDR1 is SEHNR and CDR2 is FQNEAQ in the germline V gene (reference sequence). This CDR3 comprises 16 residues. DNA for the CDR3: TGTGCCAGCAGCCGCTCTTTTACAGGGCTGAACACTGAAGCTTTCTTT. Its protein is CASSRSFTGLNTEAFF. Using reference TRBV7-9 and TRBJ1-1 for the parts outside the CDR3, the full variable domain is DTGVSQNPRHKITKRGQNVTFRCDPISEHNRLYWYRQTLGQGPEFLTYFQNEAQLEKSRLLSDRFSAERPKGSFSTLEIQRTEQGDSAMYLCASSRSFTGLNTEAFFGQGTRLTVV.

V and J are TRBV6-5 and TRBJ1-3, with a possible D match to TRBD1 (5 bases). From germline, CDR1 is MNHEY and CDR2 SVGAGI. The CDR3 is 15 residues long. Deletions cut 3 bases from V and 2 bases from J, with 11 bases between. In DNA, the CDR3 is TGTGCCAGCAGTTATTCAGGGCGGCCTGGAAACACCATATATTTT. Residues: CASSYSGRPGNTIYF.

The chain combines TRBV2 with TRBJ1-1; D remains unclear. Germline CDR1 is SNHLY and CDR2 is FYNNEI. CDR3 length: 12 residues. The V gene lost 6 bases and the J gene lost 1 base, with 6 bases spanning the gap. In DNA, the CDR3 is TGTGCCAGCAGGTCACCGAACACTGAAGCTTTCTTT. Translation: CASRSPNTEAFF.

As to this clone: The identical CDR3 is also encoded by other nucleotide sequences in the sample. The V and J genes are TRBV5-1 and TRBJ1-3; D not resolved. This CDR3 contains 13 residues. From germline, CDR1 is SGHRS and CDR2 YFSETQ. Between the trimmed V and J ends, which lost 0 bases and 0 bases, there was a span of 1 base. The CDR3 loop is CASSLDSGNTIYF. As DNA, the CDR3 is TGCGCCAGCAGCTTGGACTCTGGAAACACCATATATTTT. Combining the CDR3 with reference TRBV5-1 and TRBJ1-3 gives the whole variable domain KAGVTQTPRYLIKTRGQQVTLSCSPISGHRSVSWYQQTPGQGLQFLFEYFSETQRNKGNFPGRFSGRQFSNSRSEMNVSTLELGDSALYLCASSLDSGNTIYFGEGSWLTVV.

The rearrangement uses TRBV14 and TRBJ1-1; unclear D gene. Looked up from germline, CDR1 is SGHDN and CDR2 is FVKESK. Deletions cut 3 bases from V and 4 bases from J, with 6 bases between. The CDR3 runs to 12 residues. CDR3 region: CASSHLGTEAFF. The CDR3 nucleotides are TGTGCCAGCAGCCATCTCGGCACTGAAGCTTTCTTT.

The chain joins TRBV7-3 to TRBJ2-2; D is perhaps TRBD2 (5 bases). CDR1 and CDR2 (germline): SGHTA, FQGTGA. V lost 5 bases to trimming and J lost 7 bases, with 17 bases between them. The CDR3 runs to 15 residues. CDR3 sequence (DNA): TGTGCCAGCAGCCCCGGGATGAGGGTCGGCGGGGAGCTGTTTTTT. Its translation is CASSPGMRVGGELFF.

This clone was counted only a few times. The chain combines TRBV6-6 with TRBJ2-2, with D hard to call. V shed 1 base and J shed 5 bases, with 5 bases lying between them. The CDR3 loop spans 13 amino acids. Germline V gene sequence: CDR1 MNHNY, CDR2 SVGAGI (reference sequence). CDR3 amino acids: CASSYLGTGELFF. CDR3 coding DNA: TGTGCCAGCAGTTACTTGGGGACCGGGGAGCTGTTTTTT.

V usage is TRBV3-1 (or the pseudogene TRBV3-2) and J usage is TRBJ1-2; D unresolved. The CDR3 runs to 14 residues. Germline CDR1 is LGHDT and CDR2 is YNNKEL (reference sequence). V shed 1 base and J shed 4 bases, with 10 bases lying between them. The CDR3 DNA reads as TGTGCCAGCAGCCAAGTCAAGGTCAGCTATGGCTACACCTTC. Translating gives CASSQVKVSYGYTF.

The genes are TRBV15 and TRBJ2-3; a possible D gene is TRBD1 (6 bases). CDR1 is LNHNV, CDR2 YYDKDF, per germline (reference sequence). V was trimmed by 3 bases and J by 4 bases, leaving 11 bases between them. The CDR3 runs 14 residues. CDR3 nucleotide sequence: TGTGCCACCAGCAGCAGGGGTACCGCAGATACGCAGTATTTT. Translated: CATSSRGTADTQYF.

The DNA of the CDR3 is TGCGCCAGCAGCACGGGAGGGGAAGAGACCCAGTACTTC. Translating gives CASSTGGEETQYF. The chain is built from TRBV5-1 and TRBJ2-5; 8 positions agree with TRBD2. CDR1 is SGHRS, CDR2 YFSETQ, per germline. V trimming: 4 bases; J trimming: 3 bases; junction bases outside the gene matches: 2. CDR3 size: 13 residues. Complete variable domain (other parts from reference TRBV5-1 and TRBJ2-5): KAGVTQTPRYLIKTRGQQVTLSCSPISGHRSVSWYQQTPGQGLQFLFEYFSETQRNKGNFPGRFSGRQFSNSRSEMNVSTLELGDSALYLCASSTGGEETQYFGPGTRLLVL.

The CDR3, as DNA: TGTGCCAGCAGCTTAATGGCGGGGGGGCTAACCGGGGAGCTGTTTTTT. It is translated as CASSLMAGGLTGELFF. The chain links TRBV7-2 to TRBJ2-2, with TRBD2 identical over 9 bases. Germline V gene sequence: CDR1 SGHTA, CDR2 FQGNSA. This CDR3 contains 16 residues. V dropped 2 bases and J dropped 5; count of bases not matched to a gene: 6.

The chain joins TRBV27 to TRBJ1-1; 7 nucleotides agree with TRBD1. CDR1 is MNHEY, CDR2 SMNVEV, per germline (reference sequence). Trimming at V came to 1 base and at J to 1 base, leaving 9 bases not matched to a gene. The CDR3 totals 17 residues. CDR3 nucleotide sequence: TGTGCCAGCAGTTTATGGCCACAGGGGTCGGAGAACACTGAAGCTTTCTTT. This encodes CASSLWPQGSENTEAFF.

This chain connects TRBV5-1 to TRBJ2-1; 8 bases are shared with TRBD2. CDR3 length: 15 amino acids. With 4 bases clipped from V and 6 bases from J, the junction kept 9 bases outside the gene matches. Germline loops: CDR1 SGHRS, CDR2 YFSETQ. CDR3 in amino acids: CASSPAGAAGNEQFF. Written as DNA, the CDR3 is TGCGCCAGCAGCCCAGCGGGAGCCGCCGGCAATGAGCAGTTCTTC.

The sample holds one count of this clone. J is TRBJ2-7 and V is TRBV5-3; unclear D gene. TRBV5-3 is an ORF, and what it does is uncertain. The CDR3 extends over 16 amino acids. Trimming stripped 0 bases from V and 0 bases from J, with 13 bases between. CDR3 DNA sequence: TGTGCCAGAAGCTTGGTGACCCCCCAGTACTCCTACGAGCAGTACTTC. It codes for CARSLVTPQYSYEQYF.

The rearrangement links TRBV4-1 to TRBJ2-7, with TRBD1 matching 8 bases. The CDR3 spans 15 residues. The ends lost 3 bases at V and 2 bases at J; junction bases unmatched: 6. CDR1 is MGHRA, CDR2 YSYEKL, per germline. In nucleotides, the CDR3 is TGCGCCAGCAGCCATATAGGACAGGGTGCCTACGAGCAGTACTTC. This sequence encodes CASSHIGQGAYEQYF.

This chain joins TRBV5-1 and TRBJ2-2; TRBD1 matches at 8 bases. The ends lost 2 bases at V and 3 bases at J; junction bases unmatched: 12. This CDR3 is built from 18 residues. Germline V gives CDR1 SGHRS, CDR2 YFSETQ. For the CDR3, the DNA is TGCGCCAGCAGCTTCGGCGGTTCCGGGACAGGCGACACCGGGGAGCTGTTTTTT. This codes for CASSFGGSGTGDTGELFF. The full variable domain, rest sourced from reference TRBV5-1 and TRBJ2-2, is KAGVTQTPRYLIKTRGQQVTLSCSPISGHRSVSWYQQTPGQGLQFLFEYFSETQRNKGNFPGRFSGRQFSNSRSEMNVSTLELGDSALYLCASSFGGSGTGDTGELFFGEGSRLTVL.

DNA for the CDR3: TGTGCCATCAGTGGGGTCTCCCTTAATGGTGGCGAGCAGTACTTC. Translating gives CAISGVSLNGGEQYF. The V call is TRBV10-3, the J call TRBJ2-7, with unresolved D. V lost 4 bases and J 6 bases, leaving 19 bases between the germline ends. Germline V gene sequence: CDR1 ENHRY, CDR2 SYGVKD. This CDR3 comprises 15 residues.

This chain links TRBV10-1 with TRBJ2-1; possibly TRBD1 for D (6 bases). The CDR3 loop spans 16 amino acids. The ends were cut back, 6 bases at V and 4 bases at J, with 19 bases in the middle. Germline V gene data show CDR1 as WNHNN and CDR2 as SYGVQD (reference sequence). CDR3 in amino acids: CASSALLGTLYNEQFF. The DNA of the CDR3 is TGCGCCAGCAGCGCTCTCCTCGGGACACTTTACAATGAGCAGTTCTTC.

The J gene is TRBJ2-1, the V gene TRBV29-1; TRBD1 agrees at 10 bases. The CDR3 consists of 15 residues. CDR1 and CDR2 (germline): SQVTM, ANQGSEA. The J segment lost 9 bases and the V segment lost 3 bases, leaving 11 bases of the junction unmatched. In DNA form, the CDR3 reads TGCAGCGTTGATTCACACGGGACAGGGGCGGTTGAGCAGTTCTTC. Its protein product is CSVDSHGTGAVEQFF.